This TCR beta chain originates from a study of monozygotic twins with inflammatory bowel disease. TCRdb reanalyzed the 5' RACE reads, giving one entry per CDR3 protein sequence and no DNA. Recorded for this sample: some 300,000 distinct CDR3 sequences. CDR1 is SSHAT and CDR2 is FNYEAQ in the germline V gene (reference sequence). This CDR3 has 14 amino acids. This TCR derives from a human donor with ulcerative colitis or Crohn's disease, or a healthy co-twin of an affected twin (not recorded which). Sequenced input: blood. This sequence joins TRBV7-7 and TRBJ2-1; the TCRdb D gene call, TRBD1, has no DNA to confirm it. The CDR3: CASSLSQGDNEQFF. The complete variable domain, with remaining parts taken from reference TRBV7-7 and TRBJ2-1, reads GAGVSQSPRYKVTKRGQDVTLRCDPISSHATLYWYQQALGQGPEFLTYFNYEAQPDKSGLPSDRFSAERPEGSISTLTIQRTEQRDSAMYRCASSLSQGDNEQFFGPGTRLTVL.